A single sample gave rise to the 2 T cell receptor beta chains below, sequenced in a study of blood T cells in healthy people across ages. Using a J-beta primer mix together with a sample-barcoded 5' primer, a second PCR was run for about 7 to 12 cycles. One entry per CDR3 protein results from TCRdb running MiXCR on the 5' RACE reads. The profile covers hundreds of thousands of distinct CDR3 sequences, with 52% appearing a single time and 13% taken by the ten largest. Sequencing input: blood. The receptors stem from a woman of 80 years or more in good health.

To note about this clonotype: This may be a read error, as it is one base from a much larger clone. This chain uses TRBV5-1 with TRBJ2-1; the D gene is possibly TRBD2 (5 bases). This CDR3 spans 15 amino acids. Germline values: CDR1 SGHRS, CDR2 YFSETQ. V was trimmed by 6 bases and J by 10 bases, leaving 23 bases between them. Here the CDR3 DNA reads TGCGCCAGCAAGGTAGCGTCAGCTCCTTCCTACGAGCAGTTCTTC. Its protein is CASKVASAPSYEQFF.

Concerning this clonotype: With a much larger clone just one base away, this may be a read error. V gene TRBV29-1 combines with J gene TRBJ2-3, with D hard to call. The CDR3 has 13 amino acids. Germline CDR1 and CDR2: SQVTM and ANQGSEA. CDR3: CNAWADFTDTQYF. In DNA, the CDR3 is TGCAACGCTTGGGCGGATTTCACAGATACGCAGTATTTT.